Only one count was recorded for the clone carrying this T cell receptor beta chain. The record originates from a study of blood T cell repertoires in COVID-19. On the study more broadly: PBMCs, B-cell-depleted T cells, or T cells were the source of the cDNA or gDNA that made up the material.

The ends were cut back, 4 bases at V and 2 bases at J, with 10 bases in the middle. Looked up from germline, CDR1 is MGHDK and CDR2 is SYGVNS. This CDR3 region has 14 residues. Sequencing was performed with immunoSEQ multiplex PCR; in TCRdb, only in-frame clones are kept and a portion is missing. The sample records 85,000 to 120,000 clones, around 87% being singletons. V and J are TRBV25-1 and TRBJ2-3, with D possibly being TRBD2 (6 bases). The receptor's source is a woman between 45 and 65 years old with COVID-19, enrolled during active disease. The sample was peripheral blood. The CDR3 region has the DNA TGTGCCAGCAGTGTCGGGACTCACACAGATACGCAGTATTTT. It specifies CASSVGTHTDTQYF.